The 13 T cell receptor beta chains in this list originate from one sample, sequenced in a study of Graves' ophthalmopathy and Graves' hyperthyroidism. Amplified material comprised TCR beta CDR3 regions derived from RNA transcripts. First-round RT-PCR with HTBI primers preceded a second-round multiplex PCR. TCRdb reanalysed the multiplex PCR reads using MiXCR and keeps one entry per CDR3 protein. The sample consists of 200,000 to 300,000 distinct CDR3 sequences, around 50% of them appearing once. Sample: peripheral blood. The receptors shown here come from an adult man with Graves' ophthalmopathy.

The chain uses TRBV7-9 and TRBJ2-5; D remains unclear. The CDR3 extends over 14 amino acids. Germline assignment: CDR1 SEHNR and CDR2 FQNEAQ (reference sequence). V was cut by 5 bases and J by 7 bases, with 17 bases left in between. CDR3 amino acids: CASSALGLVLTQYF. In DNA form, the CDR3 reads TGTGCCAGCAGCGCTCTAGGTTTGGTTCTGACCCAGTACTTC.

CDR3 in amino acids: CSARDFLRGQTQYF. CDR3 nucleotides: TGCAGTGCTAGAGATTTTCTGCGGGGTCAGACCCAGTACTTC. The genes are TRBV20-1 and TRBJ2-5, with D possibly matching TRBD2 (6 bases). Germline V CDR1 and CDR2: DFQATT, SNEGSKA (reference sequence). V lost 0 bases to trimming and J lost 6 bases, with 14 bases between them. This CDR3 spans 14 amino acids.

The rearrangement uses TRBV3-1 and TRBJ1-1, with a possible D match to TRBD1 (5 bases). CDR1 is LGHDT and CDR2 is YNNKEL in the germline V gene (reference sequence). V was pared by 0 bases and J by 4 bases, with 12 bases between. This CDR3 region has 15 residues. The CDR3 DNA reads as TGTGCCAGCAGCCAAGAACCCCAGGGACTCACTGAAGCTTTCTTT. Translated, it gives CASSQEPQGLTEAFF.

The sample holds a few counts of this clonotype. The chain uses TRBV20-1 and TRBJ2-7; D gene unclear. Germline values: CDR1 DFQATT, CDR2 SNEGSKA (reference sequence). The CDR3 sequence is 14 residues long. V was shortened by 0 bases and J by 2 bases, with 11 bases between the two germline ends. The chain's CDR3 is CSARDNSDPYEQYF. CDR3 in DNA: TGCAGTGCTAGAGACAATTCGGACCCCTACGAGCAGTACTTC.

The chain employs TRBV9 and TRBJ2-2; 11 positions agree with TRBD2. V lost 1 base to trimming and J lost 5 bases; unmatched junction nucleotides: 7. The CDR3 spans 17 residues. Germline V gene sequence: CDR1 SGDLS, CDR2 YYNGEE. The CDR3 reads CASSVTRTSGLTGELFF. The CDR3 DNA sequence: TGTGCCAGCAGCGTAACCCGGACTAGCGGGTTAACCGGGGAGCTGTTTTTT.

This clonotype was observed a few times. This chain joins TRBV2 and TRBJ2-7; 9 bases are a match to TRBD2. The germline V gene has CDR1 SNHLY and CDR2 FYNNEI. This CDR3 has 15 residues. The ends lost 3 bases at V and 4 bases at J; junction bases unmatched: 7. The CDR3 DNA is TGTGCCAGCAGTGAGGGGACTAGCAGACAATACGAGCAGTACTTC. Translated: CASSEGTSRQYEQYF. Full variable domain (outside the CDR3, taken from reference TRBV2 and TRBJ2-7): EPEVTQTPSHQVTQMGQEVILRCVPISNHLYFYWYRQILGQKVEFLVSFYNNEISEKSEIFDDQFSVERPDGSNFTLKIRSTKLEDSAMYFCASSEGTSRQYEQYFGPGTRLTVT.

The chain couples TRBV7-3 to TRBJ2-7; D not resolved. Trimming shortened V by 5 bases and J by 6 bases, and 11 bases separated the two germline ends. The CDR3 length is 12 residues. In germline, CDR1 is SGHTA, CDR2 FQGTGA. The DNA of the CDR3 is TGTGCCAGCAGCCCCCAGACGGGCGAGCAGTACTTC. Translated: CASSPQTGEQYF. Full variable domain (rest looked up from reference TRBV7-3 and TRBJ2-7): GAGVSQTPSNKVTEKGKYVELRCDPISGHTALYWYRQSLGQGPEFLIYFQGTGAADDSGLPNDRFFAVRPEGSVSTLKIQRTERGDSAVYLCASSPQTGEQYFGPGTRLTVT.

In its sample, this clonotype was seen a few times. The junction does not match germline at one end; this may be a read error. This chain links TRBV5-1 with TRBJ1-1; no clear D. The CDR3 is 15 residues long. The germline V gene encodes CDR1 SGHRS and CDR2 YFSETQ. Here the CDR3 DNA reads TGTGCCAGCAGCTTGCCCTCTGAACGGGTCCCTGAAGCTTTCTTT. Protein: CASSLPSERVPEAFF.

The chain employs TRBV7-9 and TRBJ1-2; D gene uncertain. The CDR3 covers 15 residues. V was shortened by 1 base and J by 3 bases, with 12 bases between the two germline ends. Germline lookup yields CDR1 SEHNR and CDR2 FQNEAQ (reference sequence). Here the CDR3 DNA reads TGTGCCAGCAGCTTAGGATCCGGGTTGGACTATGGCTACACCTTC. Amino acid sequence: CASSLGSGLDYGYTF.

As concerns this clonotype: At one end, the junction sequence differs from germline, possibly due to a read error. This chain links TRBV7-3 with TRBJ2-7; D is possibly TRBD2 (6 bases). This CDR3 comprises 13 residues. Germline-derived CDR1 and CDR2 are SGHTA and FQGTGA. In DNA form, the CDR3 reads TGTGCCAGCAGCCTAACGGAGGGTGCCGAGCAGTACTTC. This encodes CASSLTEGAEQYF.

This chain links TRBV10-3 with TRBJ1-1; tentatively, D is TRBD1 (5 bases). The CDR3 spans 16 residues. Trimming took off 10 bases at V and 1 base at J, with 22 bases between the two ends. Germline V gene lookup returns CDR1 ENHRY and CDR2 SYGVKD. The CDR3 protein is CASVASGTNTNTEAFF. The CDR3 DNA is TGTGCCAGCGTTGCGTCGGGGACTAACACGAACACTGAAGCTTTCTTT.

The table lists this clonotype with a few counts. The chain employs TRBV5-1 and TRBJ2-7; D not certain. The V and J ends lost 5 bases and 2 bases respectively, with 5 bases between them. This CDR3 is built from 11 residues. CDR1 and CDR2 (germline): SGHRS, YFSETQ. The CDR3 DNA sequence: TGCGCCAGCAGTTACGCCTACGAGCAGTACTTC. Encoded protein: CASSYAYEQYF.

The chain uses TRBV7-9 and TRBJ2-5; D might be TRBD1 (6 bases). CDR3 length equals 16 residues. CDR1 is SEHNR, CDR2 FQNEAQ, per germline (reference sequence). V was cut by 1 base and J by 4 bases, with 16 bases left in between. CDR3 nucleotides: TGTGCCAGCAGCTTAGGACAGGTTCTCCGCCGAGAGACCCAGTACTTC. Its protein is CASSLGQVLRRETQYF. Looking up the rest from reference TRBV7-9 and TRBJ2-5 gives the full variable domain: DTGVSQNPRHKITKRGQNVTFRCDPISEHNRLYWYRQTLGQGPEFLTYFQNEAQLEKSRLLSDRFSAERPKGSFSTLEIQRTEQGDSAMYLCASSLGQVLRRETQYFGPGTRLLVL.